Below, 5 T cell receptor beta chains from the same sample are listed, as sequenced in a study of T-cell reconstitution after alpha-beta-depleted transplantation in children. The TCRbeta library was prepared with unique molecular identifiers. MiXCR, applied by TCRdb to the PCR reads, yields one record per CDR3 protein. The sample holds about 610,000 distinct CDR3 sequences, about 10% seen once. The sequencing here drew on PBMCs from the stem cell graft donor, taken from the stem cell graft. All receptors derive from a human donor who donated a stem cell graft to a child with acute myeloid leukemia.

This sequence joins TRBV11-1 and TRBJ2-4; unclear D gene. This CDR3 is 20 amino acids long. Germline V gives CDR1 SGHAT, CDR2 FQDESV (reference sequence). V shed 4 bases and J shed 0 bases, with 25 bases lying between them. CDR3 loop: CASSSDLSGLGGLAKNIQYF. The CDR3 nucleotides are TGTGCCAGCAGCTCGGATCTATCCGGCCTAGGCGGCCTAGCCAAAAACATTCAGTACTTC.

Only a few counts were recorded for this clonotype. The chain recombines TRBV5-4 with TRBJ2-7; D might be TRBD2 (5 bases). This CDR3 has 13 residues. V was pared by 2 bases and J by 3 bases, with 9 bases between. Germline V CDR1 and CDR2: SGHNT, YYREEE (reference sequence). The CDR3 DNA reads as TGTGCCAGCAGCTTCCCGGGATTCTACGAGCAGTACTTC. Its translation: CASSFPGFYEQYF.

Only a few counts were recorded for this clonotype. The gene calls are TRBV25-1 and TRBJ2-1; 7 bases map to TRBD2. Germline CDR1 and CDR2: MGHDK and SYGVNS. The CDR3 is made up of 15 amino acids. The V gene end was trimmed by 1 base and the J gene end by 5 bases; junction bases not matched to a gene: 5. The CDR3 reads CASSESEGGDNEQFF. Here the CDR3 DNA reads TGTGCCAGCAGTGAATCCGAGGGAGGGGACAATGAGCAGTTCTTC.

The DNA for the CDR3 is TGTGCCACCAGGGGGGAGAGGGCAGATACGCAGTATTTT. Encoded protein: CATRGERADTQYF. The genes are TRBV24-1 and TRBJ2-3, with D possibly called TRBD1 or TRBD2 (5 bases each). V was trimmed by 7 bases and J by 4 bases, leaving 11 bases between them. The CDR3 loop spans 13 amino acids. Germline-derived CDR1 and CDR2 are KGHDR and SFDVKD.

This clonotype was counted at least ten times. The rearrangement joins TRBV2 to TRBJ2-1, with TRBD2 matching over 7 bases. The V gene end was trimmed by 7 bases and the J gene end by 9 bases; junction bases not matched to a gene: 12. Germline CDR1 is SNHLY and CDR2 is FYNNEI. CDR3 length: 14 residues. The CDR3 is CASTTQRGKSEQFF. CDR3 DNA: TGTGCCAGCACCACTCAGCGGGGCAAGAGTGAGCAGTTCTTC.